This T cell receptor (beta chain) appears in the sequencing data of a study of CD8 T cells in Susac syndrome (dated by TCRdb to between 2019 and 2020). For context, the study as a whole: Among the Susac syndrome patients who were sequenced, clinically active disease was present in over 5 and clinical remission was observed in roughly eight. Whether CD8+ T cell activation and differentiation in Susac syndrome was antigen driven was tested using repertoire sequencing. The study compared CD8+ T cell repertoire clonality among 12 healthy donors, about 14 Susac syndrome patients and approximately 16 multiple sclerosis patients. Susac syndrome patients were therapy-naive, on corticosteroids (some also receiving IVIg), or on IVIg alone at blood withdrawal.

Peripheral blood CD8+ and CD4+ T cells from healthy donors, Susac syndrome patients and multiple sclerosis patients were profiled using high-throughput TCR beta sequencing. Recently defined diagnostic criteria for definite or probable disease were met by the Susac syndrome patients. Bulk CD8+ and CD4+ T cells were purified magnetically by negative isolation, whereas CD8+ TEMRA cells were enriched by FACS. Blood was drawn into EDTA tubes, processed within 24 hours, and PBMCs were isolated by density gradient centrifugation. PBMCs destined for TCR sequencing were cryopreserved in liquid nitrogen and later thawed in a 37 °C water bath. The sorted or isolated CD4+, CD8+ and CD8+ TEMRA cells had a purity of 90% or higher. The CDR3 has 16 amino acids, counting the end cysteine and phenylalanine. Left in the record is the CDR3 DNA by itself, 48 bases read in frame from the first base. The germline V and J ends show losses of 5 bases and 0 bases respectively, and no gene match explains 9 bases of the junction. CDR1 and CDR2, looked up from the germline V gene, are SGHTA and FQGTGA.

RNA was extracted using the RNeasy kit, and 0.5 to 1 microgram was reverse transcribed with random hexamers. TCR beta CDR3 regions were amplified with the immunoSEQ multiplex PCR assay covering 54 Vbeta and 13 Jbeta segments. PCR amplification bias was corrected using a synthetic template baseline for primer optimization and computational correction. For the original study's pipeline: Reads were annotated to V, D and J genes according to IMGT and were analyzed with immunoSEQ Analyzer, with only productive sequences retained. Clonality was computed as one minus Shannon entropy normalized by log2 of the number of productive unique sequences. For each patient and control, public and private clones were evaluated within the 100 most prevalent clones. A clone was defined as Susac-specific if it was absent from the healthy and MS cohorts, from roughly 980 published viral clones and from other ImmuneACCESS disease sequences. TCRdb itself trimmed the public reads at Q25 with fastp, ran MiXCR and retained productive beta chains. Records with the same CDR3 protein are collapsed into one entry carrying the most frequent genes and DNA. The V and J calls and clone size come from TCRdb's table, not from the authors' own analysis. The sample profile shows around 170,000 distinct CDR3 sequences; approximately 95% of them were found once. The top ten hold around 0.16% of the sample.

What the authors observed across the whole study: The number of individuals in the TCR sequencing and HLA analysis was recognized as being relatively small. Susac syndrome CD8+ repertoires showed clonal expansion, highest in CD8+ TEMRA cells and greater in clinically active than remitting patients. Sixteen and five Susac-specific public clones were found in the total CD8+ and CD8+ TEMRA repertoires, respectively.

About this clonotype: Its target antigen remains unknown. Base quality data are lacking; no much larger clone is found one base away.

The receptor comes from a human donor with Susac syndrome. The rearranged chain carries TRBV7-3 and TRBJ1-2; TRBD1 aligns with 7 central bases. The specimen was CD8+ T cells from PBMCs. The base sequence is TGTGCCAGCAGCCCCGGGACAGACCAACCTAACTATGGCTACACCTTC. Translated, it gives CASSPGTDQPNYGYTF.